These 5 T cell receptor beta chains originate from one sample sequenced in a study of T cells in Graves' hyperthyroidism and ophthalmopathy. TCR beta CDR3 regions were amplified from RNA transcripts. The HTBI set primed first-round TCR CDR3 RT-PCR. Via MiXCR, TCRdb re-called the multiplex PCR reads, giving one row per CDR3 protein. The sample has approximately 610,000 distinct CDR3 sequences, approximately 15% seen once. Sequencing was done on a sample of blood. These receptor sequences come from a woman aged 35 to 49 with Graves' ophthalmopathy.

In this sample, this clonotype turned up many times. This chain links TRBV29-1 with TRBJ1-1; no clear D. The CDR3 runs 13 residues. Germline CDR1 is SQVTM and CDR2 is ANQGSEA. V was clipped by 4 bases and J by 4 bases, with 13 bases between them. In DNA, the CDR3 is TGCAGCGTTGGGCAGGTCCAAGCCACTGAAGCTTTCTTT. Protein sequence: CSVGQVQATEAFF.

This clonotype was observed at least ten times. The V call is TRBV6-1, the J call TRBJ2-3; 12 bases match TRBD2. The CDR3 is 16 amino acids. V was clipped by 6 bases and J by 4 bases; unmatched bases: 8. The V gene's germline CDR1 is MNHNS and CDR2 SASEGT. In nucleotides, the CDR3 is TGTGCCAGCAGCCCAGGACTAGCGGGATCGTCAGATACGCAGTATTTT. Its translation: CASSPGLAGSSDTQYF.

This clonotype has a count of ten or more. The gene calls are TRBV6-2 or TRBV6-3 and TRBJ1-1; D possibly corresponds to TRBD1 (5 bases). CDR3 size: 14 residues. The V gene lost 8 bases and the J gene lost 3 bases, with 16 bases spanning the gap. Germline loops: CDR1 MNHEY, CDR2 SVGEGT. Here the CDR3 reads CASEGIGGDTEAFF. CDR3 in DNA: TGTGCCAGCGAGGGCATCGGGGGAGACACTGAAGCTTTCTTT.

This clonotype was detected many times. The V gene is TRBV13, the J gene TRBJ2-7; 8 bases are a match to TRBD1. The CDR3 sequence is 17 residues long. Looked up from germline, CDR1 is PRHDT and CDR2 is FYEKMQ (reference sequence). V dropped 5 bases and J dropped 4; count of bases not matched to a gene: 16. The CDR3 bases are TGTGCCAGCAGCGCACCGGAGACAGGGGTTTATGGATACGAGCAGTACTTC. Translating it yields CASSAPETGVYGYEQYF.

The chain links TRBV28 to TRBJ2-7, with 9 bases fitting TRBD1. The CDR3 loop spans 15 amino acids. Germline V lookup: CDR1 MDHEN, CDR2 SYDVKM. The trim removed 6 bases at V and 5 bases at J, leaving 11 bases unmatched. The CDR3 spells CASSRTGTGFDEQYF. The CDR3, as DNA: TGTGCCAGCAGCCGAACCGGGACAGGGTTCGACGAGCAGTACTTC.